Listed below are T cell receptor beta chains from one sample, sequenced in a study of blood T cell repertoires in COVID-19. The protocol was immunoSEQ multiplex PCR, while the TCRdb copy is restricted to in-frame clones and leaves out a portion. This table has 250,000 to 300,000 clones, 88% appearing once. Material: PBMCs or T cells enriched from blood (not recorded which). The receptors derive from an older woman in a cohort exposed to, infected with or recovered from COVID-19 (not recorded which). Each CDR3 is given with its conserved first and last residue. D genes are given only for firm matches. Expanded clones are given a class, and other clones once, few, many or no size at all.

>TRBJ2-7|TRBD2|-|TRBV5-4
CASSLGGSGPPYEQYF
TGTGCCAGCAGCTTAGGCGGGAGCGGCCCCCCCTACGAGCAGTACTTC
>TRBJ2-7|-|-|TRBV4-2
CASSQDIDSYEQYF
TGTGCCAGCAGCCAAGATATCGACAGCTACGAGCAGTACTTC
>TRBJ2-7|TRBD2|once|TRBV9
CASSLSGRASEQYF
TGTGCCAGCAGCCTCAGCGGGAGGGCCTCCGAGCAGTACTTC
>TRBJ2-1|TRBD2|-|TRBV7-8
CASSFRTSGRLNNEQFF
TGTGCCAGCAGCTTTAGGACTAGCGGGAGACTCAACAATGAGCAGTTCTTC
>TRBJ1-5|-|-|TRBV7-2
CASSLGLLSNQPQHF
TGTGCCAGCAGCTTAGGGCTCCTTAGCAATCAGCCCCAGCATTTT
>TRBJ2-5|TRBD1|-|TRBV18
CASSPTRDRAGETQYF
TGTGCCAGCTCACCAACCCGGGACAGGGCCGGTGAGACCCAGTACTTC
>TRBJ1-1|TRBD1|-|TRBV4-1
CASSHHRGKNTEAFF
TGCGCCAGCAGCCATCACAGGGGCAAGAACACTGAAGCTTTCTTT
>TRBJ2-7|-|-|TRBV5-6
CASSLGALSYEQYF
TGTGCCAGCAGCTTGGGGGCCCTCTCCTACGAGCAGTACTTC
>TRBJ2-7|-|-|TRBV28
CASALSGLTRLYEQYF
TGTGCCAGTGCCCTGAGCGGATTGACACGCCTCTACGAGCAGTACTTC
>TRBJ2-7|TRBD1|-|TRBV19
CASRVTGGPYEQYF
TGTGCCAGTAGGGTTACAGGGGGCCCCTACGAGCAGTACTTC
>TRBJ2-1|TRBD1|-|TRBV10-3
CATLGDPTGNEQFF
TGTGCCACCCTCGGCGACCCGACAGGGAATGAGCAGTTCTTC
>TRBJ2-3|-|-|TRBV27
CASSLSAGTDTQYF
TGTGCCAGCAGTTTATCGGCAGGGACAGATACGCAGTATTTT
>TRBJ2-1|TRBD2|-|TRBV5-1
CASSSAGGSSSYNEQFF
TGCGCCAGCAGCTCCGCCGGGGGGAGTTCCTCCTACAATGAGCAGTTCTTC
>TRBJ1-5|-|-|TRBV28
CASSSGNQPQHF
TGTGCCAGCAGTTCAGGAAATCAGCCCCAGCATTTT
>TRBJ1-2|-|-|TRBV21-1
CASSKVTGYGYTF
TGTGCCAGCAGCAAAGTAACGGGATATGGCTACACCTTC
>TRBJ2-1|TRBD2|-|TRBV28
CASSVRLAGRDEQFF
TGTGCCAGCAGTGTTAGACTAGCGGGGCGGGATGAGCAGTTCTTC
>TRBJ2-5|-|-|TRBV28
CASTALERLPPTQYF
TGTGCCAGCACCGCCCTAGAGAGACTGCCGCCGACCCAGTACTTC
>TRBJ2-7|-|-|TRBV10-1
CASSDSPSYEQYF
TGCGCCAGCAGTGACTCCCCCAGCTACGAGCAGTACTTC
>TRBJ2-2|-|-|TRBV18
CASSPPTGTGELFF
TGTGCCAGCTCACCACCGACGGGCACCGGGGAGCTGTTTTTT
>TRBJ2-7|-|-|TRBV28
CASSTLPGQNYEQYF
TGTGCCAGCAGTACCCTCCCTGGGCAGAACTACGAGCAGTACTTC
>TRBJ2-1|TRBD1|-|TRBV10-3
CAISAGGQFNEQFF
TGTGCCATCAGTGCTGGGGGACAGTTCAATGAGCAGTTCTTC
>TRBJ2-1|TRBD2|-|TRBV2
CASRLLAGGPVEQFF
TGTGCCAGCAGGCTACTAGCGGGAGGGCCCGTCGAGCAGTTCTTC
>TRBJ1-1|-|once|TRBV7-2
CASSSLAPAEAFF
TGTGCCAGCAGCTCCCTGGCTCCAGCTGAAGCTTTCTTT
>TRBJ2-1|TRBD2|-|TRBV27
CASTTGTSGRNEQFF
TGTGCCAGCACCACGGGGACTAGCGGGAGAAATGAGCAGTTCTTC
>TRBJ2-2|TRBD1|-|TRBV5-6
CASSSQGALNTGELFF
TGTGCCAGCAGCTCCCAGGGGGCGCTGAACACCGGGGAGCTGTTTTTT
>TRBJ2-7|TRBD1|-|TRBV5-4
CASSLGGQGAKEQYF
TGTGCCAGCAGCCTGGGGGGACAGGGGGCAAAAGAGCAGTACTTC
>TRBJ1-5|-|-|TRBV5-1
CASSLEGLVRQPQHF
TGCGCCAGCAGCTTGGAGGGGCTCGTCCGTCAGCCCCAGCATTTT
>TRBJ2-4|TRBD1|-|TRBV13
CASSSTRDRVTLAKNIQYF
TGTGCCAGCAGCTCGACCCGGGACAGGGTGACCTTAGCCAAAAACATTCAGTACTTC
>TRBJ1-1|TRBD1|-|TRBV3-1/TRBV3-2
CASSQGAGGNTEAFF
TGTGCCAGCAGCCAAGGTGCAGGGGGGAACACTGAAGCTTTCTTT
>TRBJ1-5|TRBD1|-|TRBV4-3
CASSRSTGGDQPQHF
TGCGCCAGCAGCCGATCTACAGGGGGCGATCAGCCCCAGCATTTT
>TRBJ1-2|-|-|TRBV2
CASSPGVTTYGYTF
TGTGCCAGCAGTCCCGGGGTGACAACCTATGGCTACACCTTC
>TRBJ2-5|TRBD2|-|TRBV15
CATSRDPSGGETQYF
TGTGCCACCAGCAGAGATCCTAGCGGGGGGGAGACCCAGTACTTC
>TRBJ1-2|-|-|TRBV12-3/TRBV12-4
CASSLTDYGYTF
TGTGCCAGCAGCCTGACTGATTATGGCTACACCTTC
>TRBJ2-5|TRBD2|-|TRBV18
CASSLGLEETQYF
TGTGCCAGCTCATTGGGACTAGAAGAGACCCAGTACTTC
>TRBJ2-7|-|few|TRBV5-1
CASSFRGNSGMRVIYEQYF
TGCGCCAGCAGCTTCCGAGGCAACTCGGGGATGCGGGTGATCTACGAGCAGTACTTC
>TRBJ2-1|-|-|TRBV9
CASSADLGHGYEQFF
TGTGCCAGCAGCGCCGATCTAGGTCACGGCTATGAGCAGTTCTTC
>TRBJ1-2|-|-|TRBV4-2
CASSQTPTAGQTYGYTF
TGTGCCAGCAGCCAGACCCCGACCGCAGGCCAAACCTATGGCTACACCTTC
>TRBJ2-7|-|-|TRBV28
CASSPGWGPYEQYF
TGTGCCAGCAGTCCGGGGTGGGGGCCCTACGAGCAGTACTTC
>TRBJ1-5|-|-|TRBV18
CASSGRESGNQPQHF
TGTGCCAGCTCAGGGCGGGAGAGCGGCAATCAGCCCCAGCATTTT
>TRBJ2-7|TRBD2|-|TRBV5-1
CASSWTSGGTYEQYF
TGCGCCAGCAGCTGGACTAGCGGGGGCACCTACGAGCAGTACTTC
>TRBJ2-1|TRBD2|-|TRBV19
CASSNRGTGGAYNEQFF
TGTGCCAGTAGTAACCGCGGAACGGGAGGAGCCTACAATGAGCAGTTCTTC
>TRBJ1-5|TRBD1|once|TRBV6-5
CASRADRDQPQHF
TGTGCCAGCAGAGCGGACAGGGACCAGCCCCAGCATTTT
>TRBJ2-3|-|-|TRBV11-2
CASSLAGRGATDTQYF
TGTGCCAGCAGCTTAGCGGGCAGGGGGGCCACAGATACGCAGTATTTT
>TRBJ2-7|TRBD1|-|TRBV28
CASSYQGARREQYF
TGTGCCAGCAGTTACCAGGGGGCGCGTCGGGAGCAGTACTTC
>TRBJ2-7|-|-|TRBV20-1
CSAIYNEQYF
TGCAGTGCTATATATAACGAGCAGTACTTC
>TRBJ2-1|TRBD2|-|TRBV5-4
CASSPIAGGGDEQFF
TGTGCCAGCAGCCCCATAGCGGGAGGGGGCGATGAGCAGTTCTTC